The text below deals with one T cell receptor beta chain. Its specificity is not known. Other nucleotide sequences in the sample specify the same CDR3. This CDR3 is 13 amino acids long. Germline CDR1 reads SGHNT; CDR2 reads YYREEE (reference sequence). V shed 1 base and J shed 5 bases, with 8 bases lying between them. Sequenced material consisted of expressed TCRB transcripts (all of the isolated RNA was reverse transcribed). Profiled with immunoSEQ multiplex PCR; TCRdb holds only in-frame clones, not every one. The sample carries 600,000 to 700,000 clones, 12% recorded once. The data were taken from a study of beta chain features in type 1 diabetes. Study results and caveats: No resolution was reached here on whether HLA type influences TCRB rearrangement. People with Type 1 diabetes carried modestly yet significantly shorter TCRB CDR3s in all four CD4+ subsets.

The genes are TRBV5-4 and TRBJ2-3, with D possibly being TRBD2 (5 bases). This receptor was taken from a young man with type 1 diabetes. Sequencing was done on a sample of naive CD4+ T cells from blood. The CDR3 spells CASSLRGGDTQYF. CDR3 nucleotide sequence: TGTGCCAGCAGCTTGCGGGGTGGAGATACGCAGTATTTT. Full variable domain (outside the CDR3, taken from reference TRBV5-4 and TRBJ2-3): ETGVTQSPTHLIKTRGQQVTLRCSSQSGHNTVSWYQQALGQGPQFIFQYYREEENGRGNFPPRFSGLQFPNYSSELNVNALELDDSALYLCASSLRGGDTQYFGPGTRLTVL.